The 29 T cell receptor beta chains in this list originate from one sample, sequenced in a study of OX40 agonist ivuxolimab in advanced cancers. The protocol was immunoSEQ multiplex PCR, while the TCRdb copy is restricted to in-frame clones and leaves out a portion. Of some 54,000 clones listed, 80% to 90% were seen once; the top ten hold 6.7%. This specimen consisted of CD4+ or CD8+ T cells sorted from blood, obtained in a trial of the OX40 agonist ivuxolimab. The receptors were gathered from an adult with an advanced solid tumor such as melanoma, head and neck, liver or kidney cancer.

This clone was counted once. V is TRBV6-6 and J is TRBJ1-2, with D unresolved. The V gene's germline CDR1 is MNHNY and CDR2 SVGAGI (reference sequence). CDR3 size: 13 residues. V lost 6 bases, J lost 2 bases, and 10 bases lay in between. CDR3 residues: CASSSDRNYGYTF. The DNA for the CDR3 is TGTGCCAGCAGCTCGGACCGGAACTATGGCTACACCTTC.

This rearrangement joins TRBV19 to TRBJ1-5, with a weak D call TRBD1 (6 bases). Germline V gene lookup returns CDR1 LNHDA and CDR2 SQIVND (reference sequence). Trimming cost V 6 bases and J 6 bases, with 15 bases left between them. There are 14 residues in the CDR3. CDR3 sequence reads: CASSPGGEGQPQHF. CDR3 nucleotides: TGTGCCAGTAGCCCCGGGGGCGAAGGTCAGCCCCAGCATTTT.

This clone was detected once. The CDR3 protein is CASSYAGGAGYEQYF. CDR3 nucleotides: TGTGCCAGCAGTTACGCAGGGGGCGCGGGGTACGAGCAGTACTTC. The rearrangement uses TRBV6-5 and TRBJ2-7, with 8 nucleotides matching TRBD1. Germline lookup yields CDR1 MNHEY and CDR2 SVGAGI. The CDR3 runs 15 residues. Losses at the gene ends were 2 bases for V and 4 bases for J; bases not matched to a gene: 7.

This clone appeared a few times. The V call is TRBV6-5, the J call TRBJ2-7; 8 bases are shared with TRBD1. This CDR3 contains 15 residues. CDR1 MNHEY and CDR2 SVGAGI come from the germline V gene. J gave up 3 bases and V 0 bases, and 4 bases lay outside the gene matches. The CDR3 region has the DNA TGTGCCAGCAGTTACTCAGGGACAGGTCTCTACGAGCAGTACTTC. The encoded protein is CASSYSGTGLYEQYF.

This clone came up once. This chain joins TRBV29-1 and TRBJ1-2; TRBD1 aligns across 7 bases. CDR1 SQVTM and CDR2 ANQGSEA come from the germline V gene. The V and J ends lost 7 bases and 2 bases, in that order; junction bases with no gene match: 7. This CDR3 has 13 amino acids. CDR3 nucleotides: TGCAGCGCTGCGGGACAGCTCAACTATGGCTACACCTTC. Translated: CSAAGQLNYGYTF.

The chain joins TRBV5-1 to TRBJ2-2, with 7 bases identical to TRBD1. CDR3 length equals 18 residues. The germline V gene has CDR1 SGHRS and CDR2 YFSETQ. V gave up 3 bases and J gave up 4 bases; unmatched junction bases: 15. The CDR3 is CASSSKPQGNWGTGELFF. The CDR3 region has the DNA TGCGCCAGCAGCTCAAAACCACAGGGGAACTGGGGCACCGGGGAGCTGTTTTTT.

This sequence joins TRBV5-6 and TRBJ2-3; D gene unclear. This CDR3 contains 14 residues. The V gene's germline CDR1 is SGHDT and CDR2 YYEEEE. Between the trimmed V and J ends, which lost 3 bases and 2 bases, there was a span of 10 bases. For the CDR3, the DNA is TGTGCCAGCAGCTCCCAACCTGACACAGATACGCAGTATTTT. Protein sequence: CASSSQPDTDTQYF.

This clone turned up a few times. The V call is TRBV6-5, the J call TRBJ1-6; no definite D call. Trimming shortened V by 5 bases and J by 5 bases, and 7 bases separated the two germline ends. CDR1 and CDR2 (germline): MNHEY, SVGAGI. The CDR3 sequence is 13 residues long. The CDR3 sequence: CASSETDNSPLHF. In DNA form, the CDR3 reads TGTGCCAGCAGTGAGACGGATAATTCACCCCTCCACTTT.

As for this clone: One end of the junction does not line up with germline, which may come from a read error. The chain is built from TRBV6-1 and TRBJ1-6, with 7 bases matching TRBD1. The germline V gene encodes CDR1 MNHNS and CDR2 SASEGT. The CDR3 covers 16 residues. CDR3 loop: CASNELGGGNNSPLHF. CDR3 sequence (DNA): TGTGCCAGCAATGAATTGGGAGGGGGCAACAATTCACCCCTCCACTTT.

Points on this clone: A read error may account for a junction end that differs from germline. The CDR3 sequence: CTSSRPVDRVKEKLFF. The CDR3 DNA sequence: TGTACCAGCAGCCGACCCGTGGACAGGGTGAAGGAAAAACTGTTTTTT. The chain recombines TRBV6-6 with TRBJ1-4, with 8 nucleotides matching TRBD1. The CDR3 has 16 amino acids. Germline CDR1 is MNHNY and CDR2 is SVGAGI (reference sequence).

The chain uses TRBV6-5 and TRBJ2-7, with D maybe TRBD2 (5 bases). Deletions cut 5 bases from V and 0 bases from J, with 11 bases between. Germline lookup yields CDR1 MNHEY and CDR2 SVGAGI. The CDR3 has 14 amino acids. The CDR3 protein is CASSENEGSYEQYF. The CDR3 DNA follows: TGTGCCAGCAGTGAAAATGAGGGCTCCTACGAGCAGTACTTC.

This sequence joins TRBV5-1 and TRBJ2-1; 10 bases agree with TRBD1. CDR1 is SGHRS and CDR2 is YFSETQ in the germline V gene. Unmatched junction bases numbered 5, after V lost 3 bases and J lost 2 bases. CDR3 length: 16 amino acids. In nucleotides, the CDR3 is TGCGCCAGCAGCTGGGAGACAGGGGGCACCTACAATGAGCAGTTCTTC. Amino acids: CASSWETGGTYNEQFF.

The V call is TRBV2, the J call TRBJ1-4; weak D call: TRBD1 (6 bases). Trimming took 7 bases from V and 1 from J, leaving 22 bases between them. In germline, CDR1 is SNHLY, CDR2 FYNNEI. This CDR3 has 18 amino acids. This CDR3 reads CASTSRDIRLGTNEKLFF. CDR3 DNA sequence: TGTGCCAGCACCTCCCGGGACATCCGCCTTGGAACTAATGAAAAACTGTTTTTT.

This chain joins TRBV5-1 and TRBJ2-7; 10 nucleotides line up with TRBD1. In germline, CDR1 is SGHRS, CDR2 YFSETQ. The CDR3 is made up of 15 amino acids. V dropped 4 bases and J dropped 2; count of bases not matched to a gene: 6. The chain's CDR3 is CASSPSGTGAYEQYF. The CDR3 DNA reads TGCGCCAGCAGCCCTTCCGGGACAGGGGCCTACGAGCAGTACTTC.

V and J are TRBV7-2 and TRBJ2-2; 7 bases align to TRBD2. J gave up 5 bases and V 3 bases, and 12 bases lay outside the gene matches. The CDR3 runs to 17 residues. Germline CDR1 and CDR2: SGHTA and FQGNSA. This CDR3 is CASSFRRASGRTGELFF. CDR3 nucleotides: TGTGCCAGCAGCTTTCGACGAGCTAGCGGTCGGACCGGGGAGCTGTTTTTT.

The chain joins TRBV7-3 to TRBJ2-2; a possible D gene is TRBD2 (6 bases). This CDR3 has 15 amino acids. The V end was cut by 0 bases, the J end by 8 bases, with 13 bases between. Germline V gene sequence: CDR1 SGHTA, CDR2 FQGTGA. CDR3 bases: TGTGCCAGCAGCTTAACAGGGACTCGCAGGGGGGAGCTGTTTTTT. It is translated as CASSLTGTRRGELFF.

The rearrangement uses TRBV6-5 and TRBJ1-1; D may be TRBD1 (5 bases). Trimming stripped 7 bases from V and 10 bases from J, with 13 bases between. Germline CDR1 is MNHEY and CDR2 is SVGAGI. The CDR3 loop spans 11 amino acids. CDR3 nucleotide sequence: TGTGCCAGCACCATGGGACCTGCAGCTTTCTTT. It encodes CASTMGPAAFF.

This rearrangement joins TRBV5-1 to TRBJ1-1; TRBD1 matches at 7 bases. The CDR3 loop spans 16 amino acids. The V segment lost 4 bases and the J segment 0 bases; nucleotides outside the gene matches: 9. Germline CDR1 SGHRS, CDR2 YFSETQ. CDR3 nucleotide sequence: TGCGCCAGCAGCCTCACTACGACAGGGATGAACACTGAAGCTTTCTTT. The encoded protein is CASSLTTTGMNTEAFF.

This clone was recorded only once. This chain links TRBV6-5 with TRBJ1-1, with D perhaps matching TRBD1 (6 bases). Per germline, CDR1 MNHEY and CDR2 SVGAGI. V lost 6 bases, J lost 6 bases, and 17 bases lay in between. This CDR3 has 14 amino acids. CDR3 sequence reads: CASRTTGWYPEAFF. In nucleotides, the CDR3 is TGTGCCAGCAGAACAACAGGGTGGTACCCTGAAGCTTTCTTT.

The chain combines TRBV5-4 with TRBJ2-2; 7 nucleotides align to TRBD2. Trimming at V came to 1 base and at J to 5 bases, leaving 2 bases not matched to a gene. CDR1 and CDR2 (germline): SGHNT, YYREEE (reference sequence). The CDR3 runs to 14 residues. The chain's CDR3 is CASSLPGGTGELFF. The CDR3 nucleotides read TGTGCCAGCAGCTTGCCGGGGGGTACCGGGGAGCTGTTTTTT.

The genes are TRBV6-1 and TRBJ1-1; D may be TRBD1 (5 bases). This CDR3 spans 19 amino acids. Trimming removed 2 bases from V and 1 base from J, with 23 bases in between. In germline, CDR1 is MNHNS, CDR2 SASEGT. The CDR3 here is CASSERVLGAPYTNTEAFF. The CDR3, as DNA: TGTGCCAGCAGTGAACGCGTCCTCGGGGCCCCCTATACGAACACTGAAGCTTTCTTT.

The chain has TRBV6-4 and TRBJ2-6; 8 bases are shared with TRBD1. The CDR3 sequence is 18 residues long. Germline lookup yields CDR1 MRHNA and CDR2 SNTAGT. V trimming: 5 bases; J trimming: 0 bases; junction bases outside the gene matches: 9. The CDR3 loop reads CASSLWGQADSGANVLTF. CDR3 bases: TGTGCCAGCAGTCTGTGGGGACAGGCCGACTCTGGGGCCAACGTCCTGACTTTC.

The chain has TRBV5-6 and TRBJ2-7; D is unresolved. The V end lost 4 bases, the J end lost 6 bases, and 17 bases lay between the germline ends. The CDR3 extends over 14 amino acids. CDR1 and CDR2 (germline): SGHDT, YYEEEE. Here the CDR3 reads CASSRRLGLREQYF. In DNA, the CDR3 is TGTGCCAGCAGCCGTCGCTTGGGGTTGCGCGAGCAGTACTTC.

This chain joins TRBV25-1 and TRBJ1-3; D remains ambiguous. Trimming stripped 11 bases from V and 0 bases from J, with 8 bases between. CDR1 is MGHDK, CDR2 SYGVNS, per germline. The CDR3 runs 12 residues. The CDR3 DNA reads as TGTGCCTCGGAGAGCTCTGGAAACACCATATATTTT. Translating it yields CASESSGNTIYF.

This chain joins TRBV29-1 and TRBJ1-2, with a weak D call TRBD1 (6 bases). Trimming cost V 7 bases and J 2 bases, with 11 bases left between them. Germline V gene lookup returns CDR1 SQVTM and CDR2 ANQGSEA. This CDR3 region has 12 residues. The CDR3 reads CSATQGNYGYTF. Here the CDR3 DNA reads TGCAGCGCGACACAGGGAAACTATGGCTACACCTTC.

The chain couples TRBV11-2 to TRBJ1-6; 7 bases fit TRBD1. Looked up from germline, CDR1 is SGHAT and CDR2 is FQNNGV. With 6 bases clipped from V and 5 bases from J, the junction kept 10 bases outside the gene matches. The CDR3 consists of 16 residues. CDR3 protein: CASRDRQGRDNSPLHF. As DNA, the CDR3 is TGTGCCAGCAGGGACAGACAGGGACGTGATAATTCACCCCTCCACTTT.

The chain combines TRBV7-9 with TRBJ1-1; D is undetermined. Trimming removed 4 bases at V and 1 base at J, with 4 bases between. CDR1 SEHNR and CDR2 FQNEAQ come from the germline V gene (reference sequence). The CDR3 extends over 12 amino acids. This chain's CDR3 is CASSSPNTEAFF. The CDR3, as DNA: TGTGCCAGCAGCTCCCCGAACACTGAAGCTTTCTTT.

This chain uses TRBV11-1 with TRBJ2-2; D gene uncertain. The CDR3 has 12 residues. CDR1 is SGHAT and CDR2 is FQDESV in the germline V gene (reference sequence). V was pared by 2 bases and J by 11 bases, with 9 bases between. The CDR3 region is CASSLLASELFF. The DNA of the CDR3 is TGTGCCAGCAGCTTACTTGCAAGCGAGCTGTTTTTT.

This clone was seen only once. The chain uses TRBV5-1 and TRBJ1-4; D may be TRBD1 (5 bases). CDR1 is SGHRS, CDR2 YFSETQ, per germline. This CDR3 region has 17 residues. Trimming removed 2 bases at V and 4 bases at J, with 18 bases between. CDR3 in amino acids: CASSLVRGRDLNEKLFF. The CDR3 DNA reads TGCGCCAGCAGCTTAGTACGGGGCCGGGACCTTAATGAAAAACTGTTTTTT.